One and the same sample provided the 25 T cell receptor beta chains below, sequenced in a study of OX40 agonist ivuxolimab in advanced cancers. The protocol used for the library was the immunoSEQ multiplex PCR assay. This is the immuneACCESS table as TCRdb keeps it, with only in-frame sequences that have V and J called. A part of the clones is gone; compared with another copy, unresolved V genes explain less than half, and the rest is unexplained. The sample profile shows 60,000 to 90,000 clones; about nine tenths of them were found once. Of the sample, about 5.9% is held by the ten largest clones. This material consisted of CD4+ or CD8+ T cells sorted from blood, taken in a trial of the OX40 agonist ivuxolimab. The receptors come from an adult with an advanced solid tumor such as melanoma, head and neck, liver or kidney cancer.

V and J are TRBV11-2 and TRBJ1-2; 8 bases match TRBD1. This CDR3 region has 13 residues. CDR1 is SGHAT, CDR2 FQNNGV, per germline. Unmatched junction bases numbered 7, after V lost 5 bases and J lost 8 bases. In nucleotides, the CDR3 is TGTGCCAGCAGCCCTCTGACAGGGGTGGGCTACACCTTC. It encodes CASSPLTGVGYTF.

This clone appeared a few times. The gene calls are TRBV7-5 and TRBJ2-1. TRBV7-5 is termed a pseudogene. CDR3 length equals 17 residues. The CDR3 bases are TGTGTCAGAAGCTTAGAGGTTGGTAGGCCGGTTGGGGATGAGCAGTTCTTC. It specifies CVRSLEVGRPVGDEQFF.

The chain links TRBV5-1 to TRBJ2-7; 7 bases fit TRBD2. With 0 bases clipped from V and 6 bases from J, the junction kept 6 bases outside the gene matches. There are 14 residues in the CDR3. Germline CDR1 reads SGHRS; CDR2 reads YFSETQ. The CDR3 loop reads CASSLDPGLPEQYF. DNA of the CDR3: TGCGCCAGCAGCTTGGATCCGGGACTACCCGAGCAGTACTTC.

The chain carries TRBV4-1 and TRBJ1-1, with D perhaps matching TRBD1 (5 bases). V was clipped by 4 bases and J by 0 bases, with 12 bases between them. Per the germline V gene, CDR1 is MGHRA and CDR2 is YSYEKL. The CDR3 sequence is 15 residues long. CDR3 loop: CASSRPGGVNTEAFF. For the CDR3, the DNA is TGCGCCAGCAGCCGCCCGGGGGGAGTGAACACTGAAGCTTTCTTT.

The chain combines TRBV6-1 with TRBJ1-6; no clear D. Per the germline V gene, CDR1 is MNHNS and CDR2 is SASEGT. Trimming cost V 7 bases and J 9 bases, with 13 bases left between them. CDR3 length: 13 amino acids. This CDR3 reads CASITAPSSPLHF. In nucleotides, the CDR3 is TGTGCCAGCATCACAGCCCCGAGTTCACCCCTCCACTTT.

Here the CDR3 reads CASSGVGTGSSPLHF. For the CDR3, the DNA is TGTGCCAGCAGTGGGGTCGGGACAGGGAGTTCACCCCTCCACTTT. The chain recombines TRBV2 with TRBJ1-6, with TRBD1 matching over 9 bases. From germline, CDR1 is SNHLY and CDR2 FYNNEI. The CDR3 length is 15 residues. With V trimmed by 4 bases and J by 9 bases, 7 bases remained unmatched.

This rearrangement joins TRBV9 to TRBJ2-1, with D possibly being TRBD2 (5 bases). The CDR3 loop spans 12 amino acids. V lost 0 bases and J lost 10, with 8 bases in between. Germline V gene data show CDR1 as SGDLS and CDR2 as YYNGEE. CDR3 loop: CASSVEPGEQFF. In DNA form, the CDR3 reads TGTGCCAGCAGCGTAGAGCCGGGGGAGCAGTTCTTC.

This chain connects TRBV2 to TRBJ2-5, with D maybe TRBD2 (7 bases). This CDR3 has 15 residues. V was cut by 2 bases and J by 5 bases, with 15 bases left in between. Germline lookup yields CDR1 SNHLY and CDR2 FYNNEI. Here the CDR3 DNA reads TGTGCCAGCAGTGAAAGAGGGGGGGCTTTCGAGACCCAGTACTTC. As protein: CASSERGGAFETQYF.

This clone was observed once. The chain recombines TRBV5-6 with TRBJ2-5, with D tentatively TRBD2 (5 bases). This CDR3 comprises 13 residues. CDR1 is SGHDT and CDR2 is YYEEEE in the germline V gene. Trimming stripped 3 bases from V and 5 bases from J, with 11 bases between. CDR3 sequence (DNA): TGTGCCAGCAGCTGGAGGACGGAGGAGACCCAGTACTTC. The encoded protein is CASSWRTEETQYF.

The V and J genes are TRBV15 and TRBJ2-1; D gene uncertain. Germline V CDR1 and CDR2: LNHNV, YYDKDF (reference sequence). The length of the CDR3 is 18 residues. V lost 0 bases and J 0 bases, leaving 15 bases between the germline ends. CDR3 sequence (DNA): TGTGCCACCAGCAGAGACTTTGGCCTGGGAAGCTCCTACAATGAGCAGTTCTTC. As protein: CATSRDFGLGSSYNEQFF.

V gene TRBV4-3 combines with J gene TRBJ1-2; D gene unclear. CDR1 and CDR2 (germline): LGHNA, YSLEER. There are 15 residues in the CDR3. Trimming cost V 0 bases and J 2 bases, with 10 bases left between them. The DNA for the CDR3 is TGCGCCAGCAGCCAAGATCGGGCGGGGAACTATGGCTACACCTTC. Translated, it gives CASSQDRAGNYGYTF.

This chain connects TRBV6-1 to TRBJ1-5, with TRBD1 matching over 7 bases. The V and J ends lost 4 bases and 7 bases, in that order; junction bases with no gene match: 13. The length of the CDR3 is 16 residues. Germline V gene lookup returns CDR1 MNHNS and CDR2 SASEGT. The DNA for the CDR3 is TGTGCCAGCAGTGTGGGGTCTGGGGACAGCAGACAGCCCCAGCATTTT. Its translation is CASSVGSGDSRQPQHF.

CDR3 nucleotides: TGTGCCAGCAGCTTAGACGCGGGGGGGCCCCCAGATACGCAGTATTTT. Its protein product is CASSLDAGGPPDTQYF. The chain uses TRBV11-2 and TRBJ2-3, with 9 bases that match TRBD2. The germline CDR1 and CDR2 sequences are SGHAT and FQNNGV. V lost 0 bases to trimming and J lost 4 bases; unmatched junction nucleotides: 5. This CDR3 contains 16 residues.

V and J are TRBV12-5 and TRBJ2-7; D unclear. V shed 1 base and J shed 0 bases, with 13 bases lying between them. This CDR3 is built from 16 residues. Per the germline V gene, CDR1 is LGHNT and CDR2 is FRNRAP. CDR3 protein: CASGLDPRIHSYEQYF. CDR3 sequence (DNA): TGTGCTAGTGGTTTGGACCCCAGGATACACTCCTACGAGCAGTACTTC.

The rearrangement uses TRBV6-1 and TRBJ1-2; D might be TRBD1 (5 bases). CDR1 and CDR2 (germline): MNHNS, SASEGT. The CDR3 runs 13 residues. The V and J ends lost 0 bases and 4 bases respectively, with 6 bases between them. The CDR3 region is CASSEAGLYGYTF. CDR3 nucleotide sequence: TGTGCCAGCAGTGAAGCGGGGCTCTATGGCTACACCTTC.

The V call is TRBV15, the J call TRBJ2-7, with D unresolved. There are 14 residues in the CDR3. With 0 bases removed from V and 3 bases from J, the gap between germline ends came to 9 bases. CDR1 is LNHNV, CDR2 YYDKDF, per germline (reference sequence). CDR3 nucleotide sequence: TGTGCCACCAGCAGAGACCCTTACTACTACGAGCAGTACTTC. It codes for CATSRDPYYYEQYF. Filled out from reference TRBV15 and TRBJ2-7, the complete variable domain reads DAMVIQNPRYQVTQFGKPVTLSCSQTLNHNVMYWYQQKSSQAPKLLFHYYDKDFNNEADTPDNFQSRRPNTSFCFLDIRSPGLGDTAMYLCATSRDPYYYEQYFGPGTRLTVT.

This clone was counted only a few times. The chain employs TRBV19 and TRBJ1-1; 8 positions agree with TRBD1. Germline V gene lookup returns CDR1 LNHDA and CDR2 SQIVND (reference sequence). The CDR3 extends over 14 amino acids. J lost 1 base, V lost 10 bases, and 8 bases had no gene match. The CDR3 DNA reads as TGTGCCACCGGACAGGGTTTGGGGAACACTGAAGCTTTCTTT. Protein sequence: CATGQGLGNTEAFF.

The genes are TRBV7-6 and TRBJ1-2; tentative D call: TRBD1 (5 bases). This CDR3 contains 15 residues. CDR1 and CDR2 (germline): SGHVS, FNYEAQ. Trimming took 3 bases from V and 5 from J, leaving 16 bases between them. DNA of the CDR3: TGTGCCAGCAGCTTGGGGCACCGCTTAGGGTATGGCTACACCTTC. Translated: CASSLGHRLGYGYTF.

The genes are TRBV7-2 and TRBJ2-3, with TRBD2 matching over 8 bases. This CDR3 is 15 amino acids long. Germline loops: CDR1 SGHTA, CDR2 FQGNSA. V was pared by 6 bases and J by 4 bases, with 9 bases of the junction left unmatched. The CDR3 spells CASRVGRGAPDTQYF. The DNA for the CDR3 is TGTGCCAGCAGAGTCGGGCGGGGGGCCCCAGATACGCAGTATTTT.

The rearrangement joins TRBV19 to TRBJ1-2; a weak D match, TRBD1 (5 bases). Trimming pared 4 bases from V and 4 bases from J, leaving 10 bases between. CDR1 and CDR2 (germline): LNHDA, SQIVND (reference sequence). The CDR3 runs 13 residues. The CDR3 protein is CASSKGETYGYTF. CDR3 sequence (DNA): TGTGCCAGTAGTAAAGGGGAAACCTATGGCTACACCTTC.

The chain recombines TRBV7-2 with TRBJ1-1; no clear D. The germline V and J ends were trimmed by 7 bases and 2 bases, with 11 bases remaining between them. Germline CDR1 reads SGHTA; CDR2 reads FQGNSA. This CDR3 spans 13 amino acids. CDR3 DNA sequence: TGTGCCAGCAAAAAAAGCCAAAACACTGAAGCTTTCTTT. It is translated as CASKKSQNTEAFF.

Of note for this clone: Other DNA sequences of this sample code for an identical CDR3. The V and J genes are TRBV29-1 and TRBJ2-1, with 10 nucleotides matching TRBD1. Germline V gives CDR1 SQVTM, CDR2 ANQGSEA. This CDR3 contains 13 residues. The V gene end was trimmed by 8 bases and the J gene end by 8 bases; junction bases not matched to a gene: 9. The CDR3 DNA follows: TGCAGCCTGTGGACAGGGGGTGTCGATGAGCAGTTCTTC. Residues: CSLWTGGVDEQFF.

The chain uses TRBV7-2 and TRBJ2-5; 7 positions match TRBD2. TRBJ2-7 explains the end of the DNA better; the J call may be wrong. Germline assignment: CDR1 SGHTA and CDR2 FQGNSA. The CDR3 spans 14 residues. CDR3 sequence (DNA): TGTGCCAGCAGCTCTACGAGCGGGACTGGCGAGCAGTACTTC. Encoded protein: CASSSTSGTGEQYF.

This sequence joins TRBV5-6 and TRBJ2-5; possibly TRBD2 for D (5 bases). The V gene lost 5 bases and the J gene lost 5 bases, with 13 bases spanning the gap. The V gene's germline CDR1 is SGHDT and CDR2 YYEEEE. The CDR3 is 13 amino acids. The CDR3 DNA sequence: TGTGCCAGCAGTCGGACTGTTCAGGAGACCCAGTACTTC. Protein: CASSRTVQETQYF. Together with reference TRBV5-6 and TRBJ2-5, the CDR3 gives the full variable domain: DAGVTQSPTHLIKTRGQQVTLRCSPKSGHDTVSWYQQALGQGPQFIFQYYEEEERQRGNFPDRFSGHQFPNYSSELNVNALLLGDSALYLCASSRTVQETQYFGPGTRLLVL.

The genes are TRBV28 and TRBJ1-2, with D perhaps matching TRBD1 (5 bases). Germline CDR1 MDHEN, CDR2 SYDVKM. V gave up 2 bases and J gave up 7 bases, with 17 bases separating them. There are 15 residues in the CDR3. The CDR3 protein is CASSLTGGVSIGYTF. The CDR3, as DNA: TGTGCCAGCAGTTTAACGGGGGGGGTCTCGATTGGCTACACCTTC.